A selection of T cell receptor beta chains follows, all from one sample in a study of cytomegalovirus exposure and HLA in healthy donors. Measured with immunoSEQ multiplex PCR; TCRdb has only the in-frame clones, and not every one. The sample shows approximately 200,000 clones, 79% of them seen only once. Source material: PBMCs. The receptor source for this set is a girl between 5 and 17 years old in good health and CMV-seropositive. Both conserved end residues are part of each CDR3. The D gene is left open where the match is weak. The listing skips clone size in some rows; elsewhere it reads once, few, many or a size class.

J gene | V gene | clone size | D gene | CDR3 protein | CDR3 DNA
TRBJ2-1 | TRBV5-5 | NA | TRBD1 | CASSSYYRGKGEQFF | TGTGCCAGCAGCTCCTATTACAGGGGGAAGGGTGAGCAGTTCTTC
TRBJ1-1 | TRBV25-1 | NA | TRBD1 | CASRTGAPLPEAFF | TGTGCCAGCAGAACAGGGGCCCCTCTCCCTGAAGCTTTCTTT
TRBJ2-5 | TRBV25-1 | few | NA | CASSDYQGQETQYF | TGTGCCAGCAGTGATTATCAGGGCCAAGAGACCCAGTACTTC
TRBJ2-2 | TRBV27 | NA | TRBD2 | CASSPGTSLTGELFF | TGTGCCAGCAGTCCCGGGACTAGCTTGACCGGGGAGCTGTTTTTT
TRBJ2-7 | TRBV4-1 | NA | NA | CASSQEPTLYEQYF | TGCGCCAGCAGCCAAGAACCCACCTTATACGAGCAGTACTTC
TRBJ2-5 | TRBV5-4 | few | NA | CASSLTVAETQYF | TGTGCCAGCAGCTTAACCGTAGCGGAGACCCAGTACTTC
TRBJ1-2 | TRBV11-3 | NA | TRBD1 | CASSSWDRGDYGYTF | TGTGCCAGCAGCTCGTGGGACAGGGGAGACTATGGCTACACCTTC
TRBJ2-7 | TRBV19 | NA | NA | CASSGGHGYEQYF | TGTGCCAGTAGTGGAGGGCACGGTTACGAGCAGTACTTC
TRBJ2-1 | TRBV10-3 | NA | NA | CAISPQETSYNEQFF | TGTGCCATCTCTCCCCAGGAAACTTCCTACAATGAGCAGTTCTTC
TRBJ1-1 | TRBV5-1 | NA | NA | CASGAQGMNTEAFF | TGCGCCAGCGGGGCCCAGGGGATGAACACTGAAGCTTTCTTT
TRBJ2-2 | TRBV25-1 | once | TRBD2 | CASSDGLAGSGELFF | TGTGCCAGCAGTGATGGACTAGCGGGGTCCGGGGAGCTGTTTTTT
TRBJ2-5 | TRBV2 | NA | NA | CATSVSGWLQTQYF | TGTGCCACCTCGGTCAGCGGTTGGCTCCAGACCCAGTACTTC
TRBJ1-2 | TRBV4-3 | NA | NA | CASSQEGGRGDGYTF | TGCGCCAGCAGCCAAGAAGGGGGGAGGGGGGATGGCTACACCTTC
TRBJ2-3 | TRBV6-4 | NA | TRBD2 | CASSGTSGGTDTQYF | TGTGCCAGCAGTGGGACTAGCGGGGGCACAGATACGCAGTATTTT
TRBJ1-4 | TRBV18 | once | TRBD1 | CASSPPTGREKLFF | TGTGCCAGCTCACCACCGACAGGGCGGGAAAAACTGTTTTTT
TRBJ2-7 | TRBV9 | NA | TRBD1 | CASSVGQGWAYEQYF | TGTGCCAGCAGCGTAGGACAGGGGTGGGCCTACGAGCAGTACTTC
TRBJ1-2 | TRBV19 | once | TRBD1 | CASRGQGGYYGYTF | TGTGCCAGTAGGGGACAGGGGGGGTACTATGGCTACACCTTC
TRBJ1-5 | TRBV30 | NA | NA | CAWSVQDNQPQHF | TGTGCCTGGAGTGTACAAGACAATCAGCCCCAGCATTTT
TRBJ2-7 | TRBV7-6 | NA | TRBD2 | CASSRGGVGEQYF | TGTGCCAGCAGCCGGGGGGGCGTCGGGGAGCAGTACTTC
TRBJ2-2 | TRBV28 | NA | NA | CASSLRRRQNTGELFF | TGTGCCAGCAGTTTACGGCGGAGGCAGAACACCGGGGAGCTGTTTTTT
TRBJ2-3 | TRBV11-3 | NA | NA | CASSFTGDTQYF | TGTGCCAGCAGCTTTACGGGAGATACGCAGTATTTT
TRBJ2-3 | TRBV6-5 | NA | NA | CASGQKGVTDTQYF | TGTGCCAGCGGACAAAAGGGTGTCACAGATACGCAGTATTTT
TRBJ2-2 | TRBV5-6 | NA | NA | CASSLAYGELFF | TGTGCCAGCAGCTTGGCCTACGGGGAGCTGTTTTTT
TRBJ1-4 | TRBV7-2 | NA | TRBD1 | CASSPQGQHNEKLFF | TGTGCCAGCAGCCCACAGGGACAGCATAATGAAAAACTGTTTTTT
TRBJ1-3 | TRBV6-1 | few | TRBD1 | CASRGDRGRGNTIYF | TGTGCCAGCAGAGGGGACAGGGGGCGTGGAAACACCATATATTTT
TRBJ2-5 | TRBV5-1 | NA | TRBD1 | CASSLGGTGGVEETQYF | TGCGCCAGCAGCTTGGGGGGTACAGGGGGCGTAGAAGAGACCCAGTACTTC
TRBJ2-1 | TRBV7-9 | NA | NA | CASSFNGHLRNEQFF | TGTGCCAGCAGCTTTAACGGACACCTTCGGAATGAGCAGTTCTTC
TRBJ2-7 | TRBV4-2 | NA | TRBD2 | CASSPPSGGAHEQYF | TGTGCCAGCAGCCCCCCTAGCGGGGGGGCCCACGAGCAGTACTTC
TRBJ1-6 | TRBV19 | few | NA | CASRDRSSSYNSPLHF | TGTGCCAGTAGAGACAGGTCCAGCTCCTATAATTCACCCCTCCACTTT
TRBJ1-5 | TRBV7-9 | NA | TRBD1 | CASSTGGQPQHF | TGTGCCAGCAGTACAGGGGGTCAGCCCCAGCATTTT